This paragraph covers one T cell receptor (beta chain) sequence. The antigen is not known. This record comes from a study of shared clonotypes between healthy human individuals. Whole-study context: Samples came from a couple of female and a few male donors aged 18 to 49. Three plates each covered CD4 naive and memory; CD8 naive two, CD8 memory one. Study-wide findings and caveats: Even with large depth, rarefaction showed that sorted-subset sequencing was incomplete.

Libraries were prepared by immunoSEQ multiplex PCR; TCRdb keeps only in-frame clonotypes and omits some of them. The sample has 560,000 or so clones; about 96% are singletons. Germline V lookup: CDR1 SGHDN, CDR2 FVKESK. The CDR3 contains 16 residues. J gave up 0 bases and V 3 bases, and 1 base lay outside the gene matches. Naive CD8 cells lacked CD45RO and underwent positive selection for CCR7, leaving out terminally differentiated effector memory CD45RA+ cells. Healthy HIV-negative adults without recent acute infections or vaccinations served as donors. The receptor was derived from a woman aged 25 to 45 in good health. The chain couples TRBV14 to TRBJ2-6; 8 bases align to TRBD1. Specimen: naive CD8+ T cells sorted from blood. As DNA, the CDR3 is TGTGCCAGCAGCCAGGACAGGGACTCTGGGGCCAACGTCCTGACTTTC. Protein: CASSQDRDSGANVLTF.